Listed below are T cell receptor beta chains from one sample, sequenced in a study of Tregs in tolerant kidney transplant recipients. Sequencing was performed with immunoSEQ multiplex PCR; in TCRdb, only in-frame clones are kept and a portion is missing. The table includes about 94,000 clones, roughly 93% detected once. This specimen was CD4+ T cells from blood, taken before the transplant. The receptor set was obtained from a human donor who received a combined kidney and bone marrow transplant. CDR3s include the opening cysteine and the closing phenylalanine or tryptophan. Each record gives: clone size, J gene, D gene, V gene, CDR3 protein, CDR3 DNA. D genes are given only for firm matches. Expanded clones get a size class; other rows say once, few or many, or leave the size out.

few,TRBJ2-4,TRBD1,TRBV6-5,CASSRTGGNIQYF,TGTGCCAGCAGTCGGACAGGGGGCAACATTCAGTACTTC
-,TRBJ1-3,-,TRBV7-9,CASTPDLGAGTSGNTIYF,TGTGCCAGCACCCCCGACCTTGGGGCAGGGACATCTGGAAACACCATATATTTT
-,TRBJ2-6,TRBD2,TRBV19,CASSPEGLAGYPSGANVLTF,TGTGCCAGTAGTCCTGAAGGACTAGCGGGTTACCCCTCTGGGGCCAACGTCCTGACTTTC
-,TRBJ1-2,-,TRBV18,CASSASVEGYTF,TGTGCCAGCTCAGCCAGCGTGGAGGGCTACACCTTC
-,TRBJ1-2,-,TRBV19,CASSIGQSYGYTF,TGTGCCAGTAGTATCGGACAGAGCTATGGCTACACCTTC
-,TRBJ1-2,-,TRBV28,CASSLGGYYGYTF,TGTGCCAGCAGTTTAGGGGGCTACTATGGCTACACCTTC
-,TRBJ2-7,-,TRBV19,CARASLALTYEQYF,TGTGCCAGAGCCTCCCTAGCGCTTACCTACGAGCAGTACTTC
-,TRBJ2-7,-,TRBV6-6,CASREGNSYEQYF,TGTGCCAGCCGAGAGGGCAACTCCTACGAGCAGTACTTC
-,TRBJ2-7,TRBD2,TRBV7-2,CASSPRGGKVYEQYF,TGTGCCAGCAGCCCCCGGGGGGGGAAAGTCTACGAGCAGTACTTC
few,TRBJ1-3,-,TRBV4-3,CASSQDVGRATGNTIYF,TGCGCCAGCAGCCAAGATGTTGGCAGGGCCACTGGAAACACCATATATTTT
-,TRBJ2-2,TRBD2,TRBV19,CASSRFRGLAGGTGELFF,TGTGCCAGTAGTAGGTTCAGGGGACTAGCCGGAGGGACCGGGGAGCTGTTTTTT
once,TRBJ2-5,TRBD2,TRBV2,CASPRGGRETQYF,TGTGCCAGCCCTCGGGGGGGGCGAGAGACCCAGTACTTC
-,TRBJ1-3,-,TRBV4-2,CASSHRTGTGNTIYF,TGTGCCAGCAGCCATCGTACAGGGACTGGAAACACCATATATTTT
-,TRBJ2-2,-,TRBV12-2,CASRRIAGRMTGELFF,TGTGCAAGTCGGAGGATAGCGGGCCGCATGACCGGGGAGCTGTTTTTT
-,TRBJ1-5,TRBD1,TRBV18,CASSKQGGRSNQPQHF,TGTGCCAGCTCAAAACAGGGGGGGCGTAGCAATCAGCCCCAGCATTTT
-,TRBJ2-7,TRBD1,TRBV11-2,CASSLGTGYYEQYF,TGTGCCAGCAGCTTAGGGACAGGATACTACGAGCAGTACTTC
-,TRBJ2-3,TRBD1,TRBV4-2,CASSQRNGQGAADTQYF,TGTGCCAGCAGCCAGAGGAACGGACAGGGGGCCGCAGATACGCAGTATTTT
-,TRBJ1-3,-,TRBV30,CAWNRGAGNTIYF,TGTGCCTGGAATAGAGGAGCTGGAAACACCATATATTTT
-,TRBJ2-5,-,TRBV5-1,CASSLGGDPETQYF,TGCGCCAGCAGCTTGGGGGGGGACCCCGAGACCCAGTACTTC
-,TRBJ2-7,-,TRBV2,CASRGTPNTYEQYF,TGTGCCAGCAGAGGGACACCTAATACCTACGAGCAGTACTTC
-,TRBJ1-2,-,TRBV27,CASSLSRGTYYGYTF,TGTGCCAGCAGTTTATCGAGGGGGACCTACTATGGCTACACCTTC
-,TRBJ1-1,-,TRBV5-1,CASSEEPGITTEAFF,TGCGCCAGCAGCGAGGAGCCGGGAATTACAACTGAAGCTTTCTTT
-,TRBJ1-1,-,TRBV27,CASSTNPVLYTEAFF,TGTGCCAGCAGTACTAACCCAGTCCTTTACACTGAAGCTTTCTTT
-,TRBJ1-1,-,TRBV15,CATSRKQGYTEAFF,TGTGCCACCAGCAGAAAACAGGGTTACACTGAAGCTTTCTTT
-,TRBJ2-1,TRBD1,TRBV5-1,CASSLAYRGNNEQFF,TGCGCCAGCAGCTTGGCCTACAGGGGGAACAATGAGCAGTTCTTC
-,TRBJ2-7,-,TRBV19,CASSIAAPSYEQYF,TGTGCCAGTAGTATAGCCGCTCCCTCCTACGAGCAGTACTTC
-,TRBJ1-1,TRBD1,TRBV30,CAWTRGLDTEAFF,TGTGCCTGGACCAGGGGGCTTGACACTGAAGCTTTCTTT
once,TRBJ1-5,TRBD1,TRBV2,CASSEGGQLIHQPQHF,TGTGCCAGCAGTGAGGGGGGACAGCTTATACATCAGCCCCAGCATTTT
once,TRBJ2-3,TRBD1,TRBV5-1,CASSGRDRGLDTQYF,TGCGCCAGCAGCGGCCGGGACAGGGGGCTAGATACGCAGTATTTT
-,TRBJ1-1,-,TRBV10-1,CASSPERRGAFF,TGCGCCAGCAGCCCCGAAAGGCGCGGAGCTTTCTTT
-,TRBJ2-7,TRBD1,TRBV18,CASSASAGGQGYEQYF,TGTGCCAGCTCTGCGTCGGCAGGGGGACAAGGGTACGAGCAGTACTTC
-,TRBJ2-5,-,TRBV20-1,CSARSGETQYF,TGCAGTGCTAGAAGCGGGGAGACCCAGTACTTC
once,TRBJ2-5,TRBD1,TRBV28,CASSPSWTGLGWGDRNTERYF,TGTGCCAGCAGTCCCTCATGGACAGGGTTGGGGTGGGGAGACCGGAACACCGAGAGGTACTTC
-,TRBJ2-3,TRBD2,TRBV5-1,CASTPTSGRVQYF,TGCGCCAGCACCCCGACTAGCGGGAGGGTGCAGTATTTT
-,TRBJ1-2,TRBD1,TRBV4-1,CASSQDGTVYGYTF,TGCGCCAGCAGCCAAGACGGGACAGTCTATGGCTACACCTTC
once,TRBJ1-5,TRBD1,TRBV6-1,CASSGQGASNQPQHF,TGTGCCAGCAGTGGACAGGGGGCGAGCAATCAGCCCCAGCATTTT
-,TRBJ2-2,TRBD2,TRBV2,CASGFRGGSGELFF,TGTGCCAGCGGTTTTCGGGGGGGATCCGGGGAGCTGTTTTTT
-,TRBJ1-5,TRBD1,TRBV19,CASSLGQNSDYSNQPQHF,TGTGCCAGTAGCCTGGGACAGAACTCAGATTATAGCAATCAGCCCCAGCATTTT
-,TRBJ2-6,-,TRBV28,CASGLLGQDSGANVLTF,TGTGCCAGCGGTTTGTTGGGGCAGGACTCTGGGGCCAACGTCCTGACTTTC
-,TRBJ1-1,-,TRBV25-1,CASSEPGTPEAFF,TGTGCCAGCAGTGAACCAGGTACGCCTGAAGCTTTCTTT
-,TRBJ2-3,-,TRBV5-6,CASSFGGDTQYF,TGTGCCAGCAGCTTCGGTGGAGATACGCAGTATTTT
-,TRBJ2-7,-,TRBV2,CASSELRTVGSYEQYF,TGTGCCAGCAGTGAACTCCGGACAGTTGGGTCCTACGAGCAGTACTTC
-,TRBJ1-1,TRBD1,TRBV7-2,CASSITGVTEAFF,TGTGCCAGCAGTATAACAGGGGTAACTGAAGCTTTCTTT
-,TRBJ2-5,TRBD2,TRBV7-2,CASSLSGTQVSGETQYF,TGTGCCAGCAGCTTAAGCGGGACTCAAGTGTCGGGGGAGACCCAGTACTTC
-,TRBJ2-3,TRBD2,TRBV7-9,CASSATTGLAGVRTDTQYF,TGTGCCAGCAGCGCTACGACCGGACTAGCGGGAGTTCGAACAGATACGCAGTATTTT
-,TRBJ1-3,-,TRBV19,CASSIGEGRYSGNTIYF,TGTGCCAGTAGTATAGGTGAGGGCCGCTACTCTGGAAACACCATATATTTT
-,TRBJ1-6,-,TRBV2,CASSEERASPLHF,TGTGCCAGCAGTGAAGAGAGGGCTTCACCCCTCCACTTT
-,TRBJ1-1,-,TRBV5-1,CASSLALGGYTEAFF,TGCGCCAGCAGCTTGGCACTAGGGGGATACACTGAAGCTTTCTTT
-,TRBJ2-1,TRBD2,TRBV30,CACRAGGPFSGYNEQFF,TGTGCCTGTCGAGCGGGAGGACCTTTCTCGGGGTACAATGAGCAGTTCTTC
-,TRBJ2-7,TRBD1,TRBV25-1,CASSPGNRGSYEQYF,TGTGCCAGCAGTCCTGGGAACAGGGGTAGCTACGAGCAGTACTTC
-,TRBJ2-3,TRBD2,TRBV5-4,CASSLSGSGDTQYF,TGTGCCAGCAGCCTGAGCGGGAGTGGAGATACGCAGTATTTT
-,TRBJ2-7,TRBD2,TRBV11-3,CASSLPSGGSYEQYF,TGTGCCAGCAGCTTACCTAGCGGGGGATCCTACGAGCAGTACTTC
-,TRBJ2-1,-,TRBV9,CASSVVGYSYNEQFF,TGTGCCAGCAGCGTAGTCGGGTACTCCTACAATGAGCAGTTCTTC
-,TRBJ1-4,TRBD1,TRBV7-9,CASSMHRGEGNEKLFF,TGTGCCAGCAGCATGCACAGGGGAGAGGGGAATGAAAAACTGTTTTTT
-,TRBJ2-7,TRBD1,TRBV6-5,CATRDSSSYEQYF,TGTGCCACCCGGGACAGTAGTTCCTACGAGCAGTACTTC
-,TRBJ1-2,-,TRBV5-4,CASSRGLGSYGYTF,TGTGCCAGCAGCCGAGGGTTGGGTTCATATGGCTACACCTTC
-,TRBJ1-1,-,TRBV4-2,CASSQDTDRSVNTEAFF,TGTGCCAGCAGCCAAGATACAGACCGTTCAGTTAACACTGAAGCTTTCTTT
-,TRBJ2-7,-,TRBV9,CASSVHTGYYEQYF,TGTGCCAGCAGCGTACACACCGGGTACTACGAGCAGTACTTC
-,TRBJ2-7,-,TRBV30,CAWMFGYEQYF,TGTGCCTGGATGTTCGGGTACGAGCAGTACTTC
once,TRBJ2-1,-,TRBV10-3,CAISESSPNPVYNEQFF,TGTGCCATCAGTGAGTCTAGTCCGAACCCCGTATACAATGAGCAGTTCTTC